One and the same sample provided the 19 T cell receptor beta chains below, sequenced in a study of blood T cells in healthy people across ages. The use of a sample-barcoded 5' primer and a J-beta primer mix characterized a second PCR of roughly 7 to 12 cycles. A single record per CDR3 protein comes from TCRdb applying MiXCR to the 5' RACE reads. Of hundreds of thousands of distinct CDR3 sequences in the sample, roughly 43% are singletons; the top ten hold 20%. Material for sequencing was blood. These receptors originate from an older woman in good health.

The chain's CDR3 is CASAWTSSGYTF. DNA of the CDR3: TGTGCCAGCGCTTGGACGTCCTCTGGCTACACCTTC. The chain uses TRBV12-3 or TRBV12-4 and TRBJ1-2, with no clear D. The CDR3 length is 12 residues. V lost 8 bases, J lost 7 bases, and 14 bases lay in between.

This chain joins TRBV6-2 or TRBV6-3 and TRBJ2-1; D gene uncertain. Germline CDR1 is MNHEY and CDR2 is SVGEGT. This CDR3 is 13 amino acids long. With 1 base removed from V and 5 bases from J, the gap between germline ends came to 6 bases. The CDR3 DNA reads as TGTGCCAGCAGTTACTTCGGCCACAATGAGCAGTTCTTC. It is translated as CASSYFGHNEQFF.

This clonotype has only a few counts. A read error may account for a junction end that differs from germline. The V gene is TRBV20-1, the J gene TRBJ2-3; 8 bases match TRBD2. The CDR3 length is 15 residues. Per the germline V gene, CDR1 is DFQATT and CDR2 is SNEGSKA (reference sequence). CDR3 amino acids: CNASTSGSPADTQYF. CDR3 bases: TGCAATGCTAGCACTAGCGGATCCCCGGCAGATACGCAGTATTTT.

With regard to this clonotype: A much larger clone differs from this one at a single base, so this may be a read error. The J gene is TRBJ2-5, the V gene TRBV6-5; 8 bases are a match to TRBD2. Germline V gives CDR1 MNHEY, CDR2 SVGAGI. CDR3 length: 13 amino acids. V was pared by 3 bases and J by 11 bases, with 8 bases of the junction left unmatched. The CDR3 sequence: CASSYAGGNEQYF. CDR3 sequence (DNA): TGTGCCAGCAGTTATGCGGGGGGCAATGAGCAGTACTTC.

J is TRBJ1-3 and V is TRBV7-2; tentatively, D is TRBD1 (5 bases). Germline CDR1 SGHTA, CDR2 FQGNSA. The CDR3 consists of 16 residues. The ends were cut back, 0 bases at V and 4 bases at J, with 13 bases in the middle. The CDR3 region has the DNA TGTGCCAGCAGCTTAGCGGGGGGGAGAGGAGGAAACACCATATATTTT. Translation: CASSLAGGRGGNTIYF. Based on the CDR3 plus reference TRBV7-2 and TRBJ1-3, the full variable domain is GAGVSQSPSNKVTEKGKDVELRCDPISGHTALYWYRQSLGQGLEFLIYFQGNSAPDKSGLPSDRFSAERTGGSVSTLTIQRTQQEDSAVYLCASSLAGGRGGNTIYFGEGSWLTVV.

In this sample, this clonotype turned up a few times. One end of the junction is discordant with germline, which a read error may explain. V gene TRBV7-2 combines with J gene TRBJ1-1; D is unresolved. CDR1 and CDR2 (germline): SGHTA, FQGNSA. This CDR3 has 14 residues. CDR3 sequence: CASSLKQTNAEAFF. The CDR3, as DNA: TGTGCCAGCAGCTTAAAACAAACGAACGCTGAAGCTTTCTTT.

As DNA, the CDR3 is TGCAGCGGGACTCCTTCCTACGAGCAGTACTTC. Translated: CSGTPSYEQYF. V is TRBV20-1 and J is TRBJ2-7, with D perhaps matching TRBD2 (6 bases). Germline values: CDR1 DFQATT, CDR2 SNEGSKA (reference sequence). The CDR3 totals 11 residues.

This clonotype was observed at least ten times. V is TRBV10-3 and J is TRBJ2-7; D is undetermined. Germline CDR1 ENHRY, CDR2 SYGVKD. V dropped 0 bases and J dropped 6 bases, with 9 bases sitting between them. The CDR3 extends over 13 amino acids. CDR3 bases: TGTGCCATCAGTGAGTCGTTCGACCGCGAGCAGTACTTC. Translated: CAISESFDREQYF.

This clonotype was counted ten times or more. The genes are TRBV12-3 or TRBV12-4 and TRBJ2-1, with 13 bases that match TRBD2. Trimming took 5 bases from V and 4 from J; bases not matched to a gene: 5. The CDR3 runs 16 residues. CDR3 amino acids: CASSLGLAGEYNEQFF. CDR3 nucleotides: TGTGCCAGCAGTCTCGGACTAGCGGGGGAGTACAATGAGCAGTTCTTC.

This CDR3 is CASRIEIKTNTQYF. The CDR3 DNA reads as TGTGCCAGCAGGATCGAGATAAAGACTAATACGCAGTATTTT. This chain links TRBV27 with TRBJ2-3; the D gene is possibly TRBD2 (5 bases). Germline V lookup: CDR1 MNHEY, CDR2 SMNVEV (reference sequence). V gave up 6 bases and J gave up 7 bases, with 17 bases separating them. CDR3 length: 14 amino acids.

V is TRBV9 and J is TRBJ2-3, with 10 bases identical to TRBD2. The trim removed 7 bases at V and 4 bases at J, leaving 6 bases unmatched. Germline-derived CDR1 and CDR2 are SGDLS and YYNGEE. The CDR3 length is 14 residues. The CDR3 protein is CASGATSGPDTQYF. CDR3 DNA sequence: TGTGCCAGCGGCGCGACTAGCGGGCCAGATACGCAGTATTTT.

J is TRBJ1-2 and V is TRBV6-5; D not resolved. This CDR3 spans 13 amino acids. Germline-derived CDR1 and CDR2 are MNHEY and SVGAGI. Trimming cost V 7 bases and J 1 base, with 10 bases left between them. The CDR3 loop reads CASKEGGNYGYTF. As DNA, the CDR3 is TGTGCCAGCAAGGAGGGCGGTAACTATGGCTACACCTTC.

This clonotype was counted ten times or more. V and J are TRBV6-2 or TRBV6-3 and TRBJ2-7; TRBD2 matches 8 bases. V shed 8 bases, J shed 0 bases, and the junction held 3 bases outside the gene matches. CDR3 size: 13 residues. In germline, CDR1 is MNHEY, CDR2 SVGEGT. CDR3: CASGSGSSYEQYF. The CDR3 region has the DNA TGTGCCAGCGGGAGCGGGAGCTCCTACGAGCAGTACTTC.

Note on this clonotype: One end of the junction varies from germline; a read error may be responsible. The V and J genes are TRBV12-3 or TRBV12-4 and TRBJ1-6; 9 bases align to TRBD1. This CDR3 is built from 13 residues. The CDR3 region has the DNA TGTGCCAGCAGCAGGGACAGGGACTCACCCCCCCACTTT. Translating gives CASSRDRDSPPHF.

A remark on this clonotype: At one of its ends the junction is not consistent with the germline gene, which may arise from a read error. The chain is built from TRBV12-3 or TRBV12-4 and TRBJ1-2, with a weak D call TRBD1 (6 bases). This CDR3 is 15 amino acids long. CDR3 in amino acids: CASSSQGEGDYGHTF. In DNA form, the CDR3 reads TGTGCCAGCAGTTCACAGGGCGAGGGGGACTATGGCCACACCTTC.

The genes are TRBV29-1 and TRBJ2-1, with no clear D. Germline CDR1 is SQVTM and CDR2 is ANQGSEA. V was clipped by 6 bases and J by 7 bases, with 10 bases between them. This CDR3 is built from 11 residues. The DNA for the CDR3 is TGCAGCGTCCAGGACGGGAATGAGCAGTTCTTC. It encodes CSVQDGNEQFF.

Many counts were recorded for this clonotype. The chain employs TRBV29-1 and TRBJ2-7; TRBD2 agrees at 7 bases. This CDR3 is built from 13 residues. CDR1 and CDR2 from the germline V gene are SQVTM and ANQGSEA. With V trimmed by 6 bases and J by 7 bases, 12 bases remained unmatched. The DNA for the CDR3 is TGCAGCGTCGCTTGGACGGGGGGATGGGAGCAGTACTTC. As protein: CSVAWTGGWEQYF.

This clonotype was seen a few times. The chain combines TRBV27 with TRBJ1-2; a possible D gene is TRBD1 (6 bases). CDR3 length: 13 residues. V shed 4 bases and J shed 5 bases, with 11 bases lying between them. CDR1 and CDR2 from the germline V gene are MNHEY and SMNVEV (reference sequence). The CDR3 DNA is TGTGCCAGCAGTTCGGGGGCTAGGTATGGCTACACCTTC. This codes for CASSSGARYGYTF.

On this clonotype itself: A much larger clone sits a single nucleotide away, making a read error possible. This chain connects TRBV7-2 to TRBJ2-5; D not certain. From germline, CDR1 is SGHTA and CDR2 FQGNSA. V lost 2 bases, J lost 5 bases, and 12 bases lay in between. The CDR3 covers 14 residues. This CDR3 reads CASSLFKGEETQYF. CDR3 sequence (DNA): TGTGCCAGCAGCTTATTTAAGGGCGAGGAGACCCAGTACTTC. Based on the CDR3 plus reference TRBV7-2 and TRBJ2-5, the full variable domain is GAGVSQSPSNKVTEKGKDVELRCDPISGHTALYWYRQSLGQGLEFLIYFQGNSAPDKSGLPSDRFSAERTGGSVSTLTIQRTQQEDSAVYLCASSLFKGEETQYFGPGTRLLVL.